The 9 T cell receptor beta chains reported below all come from one sample, sequenced in a study of post-analysis software for immune sequencing data. Study conclusions and caveats: The five TRBV segments detected at higher frequency in patients than in controls included TRBV5-6, TRBV5-1 and TRBV20-1.

Unique molecular identifiers had been added to the TCR beta cDNA libraries. MiXCR, applied by TCRdb to the PCR reads, yields one record per CDR3 protein. The sample contains roughly 800,000 distinct CDR3 sequences, roughly half of which appear only once. Their cognate antigens are unknown. Sequencing was done on a sample of blood. The receptors shown here come from a girl between 10 and 17 years old with multiple sclerosis.

This clonotype was detected a few times. The rearrangement links TRBV29-1 to TRBJ2-4; TRBD1 is a possible D gene (6 bases). The last part of the DNA fits TRBJ2-7 better; the J call may be wrong. The germline V gene encodes CDR1 SQVTM and CDR2 ANQGSEA. The length of the CDR3 is 14 residues. Here the CDR3 reads CSVDVSGTNYEQYF. The CDR3 nucleotides read TGCAGCGTAGATGTATCCGGGACAAACTACGAGCAGTACTTC.

In this sample, this clonotype turned up once. The CDR3 DNA reads as TGTGCCAGCAGCCACCCTAGCGGGAGTGGGGAAAATGAGCAGTACTTC. It specifies CASSHPSGSGENEQYF. The genes are TRBV5-5 and TRBJ2-5, with TRBD2 identical over 10 bases. There are 16 residues in the CDR3. With V trimmed by 4 bases and J by 11 bases, 17 bases remained unmatched. The germline gives CDR1 SGHKS, CDR2 YYEKEE (reference sequence).

This rearrangement joins TRBV27 to TRBJ1-6, with TRBD1 matching 10 bases. Trimming cost V 8 bases and J 8 bases; bases outside gene matches: 9. Per the germline V gene, CDR1 is MNHEY and CDR2 is SMNVEV (reference sequence). This CDR3 has 15 residues. CDR3 coding DNA: TGTGCCAGCCGGGGGTACGGGACAGGGGATTCACCCCTCCACTTT. Amino acids: CASRGYGTGDSPLHF.

The J gene is TRBJ1-2, the V gene TRBV6-1; TRBD1 matches 7 bases. From germline, CDR1 is MNHNS and CDR2 SASEGT. J gave up 3 bases and V 3 bases, and 10 bases lay outside the gene matches. CDR3 length: 16 amino acids. This chain's CDR3 is CASSDPGQVGDYGYTF. The CDR3 nucleotides are TGTGCCAGCAGTGATCCAGGACAGGTGGGAGACTATGGCTACACCTTC.

The chain links TRBV4-1 to TRBJ2-7; TRBD1 matches 9 bases. Germline V gene lookup returns CDR1 MGHRA and CDR2 YSYEKL. V gave up 3 bases and J gave up 2 bases; unmatched junction bases: 8. The CDR3 has 16 amino acids. The CDR3 DNA reads TGCGCCAGCAGCCAGCCCCCCGGGACAGGGCCCTACGAGCAGTACTTC. It translates to CASSQPPGTGPYEQYF.

This chain links TRBV29-1 with TRBJ2-1; D is unresolved. Germline CDR1 and CDR2: SQVTM and ANQGSEA. V was cut by 3 bases and J by 7 bases, with 10 bases left in between. The CDR3 runs 12 residues. The CDR3 DNA reads as TGCAGCGTTGAGGTCACTTGGAATGAGCAGTTCTTC. Its translation is CSVEVTWNEQFF.

The V call is TRBV6-6, the J call TRBJ2-1, with 12 bases identical to TRBD2. The CDR3 has 17 residues. V lost 0 bases, J lost 8 bases, and 8 bases stayed unmatched. Germline assignment: CDR1 MNHNY and CDR2 SVGAGI (reference sequence). CDR3 loop: CASSYSRASGRADEQFF. The CDR3 nucleotides read TGTGCCAGCAGTTACTCGAGGGCTAGCGGGAGGGCCGATGAGCAGTTCTTC.

The rearrangement links TRBV29-1 to TRBJ1-1; D is undetermined. The germline gives CDR1 SQVTM, CDR2 ANQGSEA. The CDR3 contains 13 residues. The V end lost 3 bases, the J end lost 1 base, and 9 bases lay between the germline ends. The CDR3 region is CSVEIKENTEAFF. DNA for the CDR3: TGCAGCGTTGAGATCAAGGAGAACACTGAAGCTTTCTTT. Using reference TRBV29-1 and TRBJ1-1 for the parts outside the CDR3, the full variable domain is SAVISQKPSRDICQRGTSLTIQCQVDSQVTMMFWYRQQPGQSLTLIATANQGSEATYESGFVIDKFPISRPNLTFSTLTVSNMSPEDSSIYLCSVEIKENTEAFFGQGTRLTVV.

The J gene is TRBJ1-5, the V gene TRBV2; D is unclear. CDR1 and CDR2 from the germline V gene are SNHLY and FYNNEI. With 4 bases removed from V and 0 bases from J, the gap between germline ends came to 10 bases. The CDR3 spans 15 residues. CDR3 nucleotides: TGTGCCAGCAGTGTATCCCTCGATAGCAATCAGCCCCAGCATTTT. Translation: CASSVSLDSNQPQHF.